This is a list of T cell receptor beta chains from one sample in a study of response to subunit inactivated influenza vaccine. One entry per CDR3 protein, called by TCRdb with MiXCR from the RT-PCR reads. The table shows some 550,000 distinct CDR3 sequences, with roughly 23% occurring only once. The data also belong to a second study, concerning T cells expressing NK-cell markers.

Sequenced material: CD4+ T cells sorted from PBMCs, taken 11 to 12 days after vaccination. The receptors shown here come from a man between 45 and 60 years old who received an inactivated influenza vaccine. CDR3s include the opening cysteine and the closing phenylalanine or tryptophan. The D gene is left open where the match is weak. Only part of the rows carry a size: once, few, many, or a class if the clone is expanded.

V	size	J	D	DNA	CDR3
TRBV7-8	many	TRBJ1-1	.	TGTGCCAGCAGCTTATTCACTGAAGCTTTCTTT	CASSLFTEAFF
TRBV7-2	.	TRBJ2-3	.	TGTGCCAGAAGCTTAGTAGGGTCTGGCGCAGATACGCAGTATTTT	CARSLVGSGADTQYF
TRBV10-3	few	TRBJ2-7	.	TGTGCCATCAGTGAGTCGACCCGGGACGTCTACGAGCAGTACTTC	CAISESTRDVYEQYF
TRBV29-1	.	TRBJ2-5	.	TGCAGCGTTGAAGCTCCTGTACAGAGGGCGCCGGAGACCCAGTACTTC	CSVEAPVQRAPETQYF
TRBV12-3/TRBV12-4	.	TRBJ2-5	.	TGTGCCAGCAGGCGGGGCCAACGCAGCCAAGAGACCCAGTACTTC	CASRRGQRSQETQYF
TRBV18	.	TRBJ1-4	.	TGTGCCAGCTCTCCAACAGGGACAACTAATGAAAAACTGTTTTTT	CASSPTGTTNEKLFF
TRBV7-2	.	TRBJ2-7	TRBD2	TGTGCCAGCAGCTTGCAGCGGGGGGCCGCCTACGAGCAGTACTTC	CASSLQRGAAYEQYF
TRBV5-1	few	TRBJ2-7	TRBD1	TGCGCCAGCAGCCCCGGACAGGGGATAGACCACGAGCAGTACTTC	CASSPGQGIDHEQYF
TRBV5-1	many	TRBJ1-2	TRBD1	TGCGCCAGCAGGGGACAGTCAAACTATGGCTACACCTTC	CASRGQSNYGYTF
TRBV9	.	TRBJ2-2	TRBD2	TGTGCCAGCAAGCGTGGCGGGGGGGCCACCGGGGAGCTGTTTTTT	CASKRGGGATGELFF
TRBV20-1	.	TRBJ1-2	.	TGCAGTGCTAGAAGGTCAGGGGCCGCTAACTATGGCTACACCTTC	CSARRSGAANYGYTF
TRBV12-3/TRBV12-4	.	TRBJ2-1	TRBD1	TGTGCCAGCAGTCCCGACGGGACAGGGGGCAATGAGCAGTTCTTC	CASSPDGTGGNEQFF
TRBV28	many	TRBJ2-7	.	TGTGCCAGCAGTAAAGACCGACTAGTCGAGCAGTACTTC	CASSKDRLVEQYF
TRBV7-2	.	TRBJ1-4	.	TGTGCCAGCAGCTTAGTCGGCGGGGCGCGAGGCGAAAAACTGTTTTTT	CASSLVGGARGEKLFF
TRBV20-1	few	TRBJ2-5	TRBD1	TGCAGTGCTAGAGCCCTAGGACAGGGGAGAGAGGAGACCCAGTACTTC	CSARALGQGREETQYF
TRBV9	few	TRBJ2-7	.	TGTGCCAGCAGCGGACGCCTGGCTGGCGAGCAGTACTTC	CASSGRLAGEQYF
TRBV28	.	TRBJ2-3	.	TGTGCCAGCAGCCATCCGACAGGGAGGGCTAGCACAGATACGCAGTATTTT	CASSHPTGRASTDTQYF
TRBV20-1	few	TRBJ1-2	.	TGCAGTGCTTCCCGATTTAACTATGGCTACACCTTC	CSASRFNYGYTF
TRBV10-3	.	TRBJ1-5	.	TGTGCCATCAGTGAGTCCATCGGGAATCAGCCCCAGCATTTT	CAISESIGNQPQHF
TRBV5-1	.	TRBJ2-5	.	TGCGCCAGCAGCTTGGTAGGTTCAAGCGTACAAGAGACCCAGTACTTC	CASSLVGSSVQETQYF
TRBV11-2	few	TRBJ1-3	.	TGTGCCAGCAGCACCTACGGTAGCTCTGGAAACACCATATATTTT	CASSTYGSSGNTIYF
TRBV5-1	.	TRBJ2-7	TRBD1	TGCGCCAGCAGCGCCGACAGGGGGCTTACCGCCTACGAGCAGTACTTC	CASSADRGLTAYEQYF
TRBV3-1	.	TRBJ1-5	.	TGTGCCAGCAGCCACCCGGGGGGGCGACCCCAGCATTTT	CASSHPGGRPQHF
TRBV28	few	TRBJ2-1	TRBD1	TGTGCCAGCAGTAACAGGGGCCGGAGCTCCTACAATGAGCAGTTCTTC	CASSNRGRSSYNEQFF
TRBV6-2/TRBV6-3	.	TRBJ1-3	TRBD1	TGTGCCAGCAGCTCCAGGGGGAAGCGCGGAAACACCATATATTTT	CASSSRGKRGNTIYF
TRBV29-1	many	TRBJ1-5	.	TGCAGCGTTGCTTTAAATAGCAATCAGCCCCAGCATTTT	CSVALNSNQPQHF
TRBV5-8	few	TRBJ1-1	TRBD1	TGTGCCAGCAGCCCAGGACAGGTTTTGAACACTGAAGCTTTCTTT	CASSPGQVLNTEAFF
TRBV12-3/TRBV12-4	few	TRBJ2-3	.	TGTGCCAGCAGTTTATCCTCTAGAGCAGATACGCAGTATTTT	CASSLSSRADTQYF
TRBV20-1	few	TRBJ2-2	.	TGCAGTGTGCCTCACGGGGGCAGGGTCACCGGGGAGCTGTTTTTT	CSVPHGGRVTGELFF
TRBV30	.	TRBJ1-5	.	TGTGCCTGGAGTCCCGGGGGCAATCAGCCCCAGCATTTT	CAWSPGGNQPQHF
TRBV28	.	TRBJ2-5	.	TGTGCCAGCAGTTTAAACAAATGGGAGACCCAGTACTTC	CASSLNKWETQYF
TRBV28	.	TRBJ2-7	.	TGTGCCAGCAGGCCCCCTGGACTTGCCTACGAGCAGTACTTC	CASRPPGLAYEQYF
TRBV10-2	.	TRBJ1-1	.	TGCGCCAGCAGTGATTGGACAGCAAACACTGAAGCTTTCTTT	CASSDWTANTEAFF
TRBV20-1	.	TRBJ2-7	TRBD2	TGCAGTGCTAGAGATCACCTAGCGGGAGATTACGAGCAGTACTTC	CSARDHLAGDYEQYF
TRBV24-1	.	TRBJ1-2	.	TGTGCCACCAGTGACAGCACTCGCAATGGCTACACCTTC	CATSDSTRNGYTF
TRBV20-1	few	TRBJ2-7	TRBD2	TGCAGTGCTGACCCCGGGACTAGCGGGAGGGGCGCCTACGAGCAGTACTTC	CSADPGTSGRGAYEQYF
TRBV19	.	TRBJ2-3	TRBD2	TGTGCCAGTAGTAGCCTCGCTGGGTTCCTAGCGGGAGGAGGCACAGATACGCAGTATTTT	CASSSLAGFLAGGGTDTQYF
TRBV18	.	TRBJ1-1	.	TGTGCCAGCTCACCACCTAACCAACCTGAAGCTTTCTTT	CASSPPNQPEAFF
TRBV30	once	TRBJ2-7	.	TGTGCCTGGAGTACGAACGCCCCCTACGAGCAGTACTTC	CAWSTNAPYEQYF
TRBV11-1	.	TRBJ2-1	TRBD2	TGTGCCAGCAGCTTTCGTTTGACTAGCGGGGGGGATGGCTACAATGAGCAGTTCTTC	CASSFRLTSGGDGYNEQFF
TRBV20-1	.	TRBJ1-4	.	TGCAGTGCAGGCAGCACTAATGAAAAACTGTTTTTT	CSAGSTNEKLFF
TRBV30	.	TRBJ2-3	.	TGTGCCTGGAGTGTACTCATAGGACAACCCACAGATACGCAGTATTTT	CAWSVLIGQPTDTQYF
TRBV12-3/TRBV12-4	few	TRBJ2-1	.	TGTGCCAGCAGTTATATTGCCGGGACTGGCGCGGCGGAGCAGTTCTTC	CASSYIAGTGAAEQFF
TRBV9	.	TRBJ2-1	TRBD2	TGTGCCAGCAGCGTCGGACTAGCGGGATACAATGAGCAGTTCTTC	CASSVGLAGYNEQFF
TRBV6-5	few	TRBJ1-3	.	TGTGCCAGCAGTTCGACAGACTCTGGAAACACCATATATTTT	CASSSTDSGNTIYF
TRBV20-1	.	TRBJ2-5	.	TGCAGTGCCATTACACGGGACGGGACACAGCAAGAGACCCAGTACTTC	CSAITRDGTQQETQYF
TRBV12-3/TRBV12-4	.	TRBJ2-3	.	TGTGCCAGCAGCCGCTCGGCAGGAACAAGCACAGATACGCAGTATTTT	CASSRSAGTSTDTQYF
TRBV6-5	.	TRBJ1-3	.	TGTGCCAGCAGTTACTCGGGAGGGAGCTCTGGAAACACCATATATTTT	CASSYSGGSSGNTIYF